The next 24 T cell receptor beta chains were all read from a single sample in a study of siplizumab effects on memory and regulatory T cells. The repertoire was sequenced with immunoSEQ multiplex PCR; TCRdb's copy has only in-frame clones and lacks some. Here the sample spans 40,000 to 45,000 clones, 70% to 90% being singletons. The sample taken for sequencing was naive CD4+ T cells sorted from blood. The receptors shown here come from a human donor in good health.

The chain couples TRBV29-1 to TRBJ1-3; D remains unclear. The germline V gene has CDR1 SQVTM and CDR2 ANQGSEA. The CDR3 has 12 residues. The germline V and J ends were trimmed by 3 bases and 4 bases, with 7 bases remaining between them. Here the CDR3 DNA reads TGCAGCGTTGATGGGGAAGGAAACACCATATATTTT. This gives the protein CSVDGEGNTIYF.

The rearrangement uses TRBV5-8 and TRBJ2-3; TRBD1 agrees at 8 bases. V lost 0 bases to trimming and J lost 0 bases; unmatched junction nucleotides: 9. The germline V gene encodes CDR1 SGHTS and CDR2 YDEGEE. The length of the CDR3 is 18 residues. In DNA, the CDR3 is TGTGCCAGCAGCTTGGTCAGGGGGCCTTTCCTTAGCACAGATACGCAGTATTTT. Translated: CASSLVRGPFLSTDTQYF.

The chain links TRBV5-6 to TRBJ2-3; D is tentatively TRBD1 or TRBD2 (5 bases each). The CDR3 consists of 14 residues. Germline loops: CDR1 SGHDT, CDR2 YYEEEE. Deletions cut 2 bases from V and 9 bases from J, with 16 bases between. The CDR3 reads CASSLPGPPGTQYF. Written as DNA, the CDR3 is TGTGCCAGCAGCTTACCGGGACCCCCAGGAACGCAGTATTTT.

The V gene is TRBV5-1, the J gene TRBJ1-1; unclear D gene. Germline CDR1 reads SGHRS; CDR2 reads YFSETQ. This CDR3 is built from 12 residues. V was shortened by 4 bases and J by 5 bases, with 9 bases between the two germline ends. CDR3 loop: CASSQVGTEAFF. CDR3 nucleotide sequence: TGCGCCAGCAGCCAGGTGGGAACTGAAGCTTTCTTT. The full variable domain, with the rest looked up from reference TRBV5-1 and TRBJ1-1, is KAGVTQTPRYLIKTRGQQVTLSCSPISGHRSVSWYQQTPGQGLQFLFEYFSETQRNKGNFPGRFSGRQFSNSRSEMNVSTLELGDSALYLCASSQVGTEAFFGQGTRLTVV.

The chain uses TRBV18 and TRBJ1-1, with D maybe TRBD1 (5 bases). The ends were cut back, 4 bases at V and 4 bases at J, with 16 bases in the middle. Germline lookup yields CDR1 KGHSH and CDR2 LQKENI. The CDR3 loop spans 15 amino acids. The CDR3 coding sequence is TGTGCCAGCTCACGGGACTATAGTAGTATCACTGAAGCTTTCTTT. As protein: CASSRDYSSITEAFF.

The J gene is TRBJ2-5, the V gene TRBV6-6; weak D call: TRBD2 (6 bases). This CDR3 comprises 13 residues. Germline CDR1 reads MNHNY; CDR2 reads SVGAGI (reference sequence). The ends were cut back, 6 bases at V and 4 bases at J, with 12 bases in the middle. The CDR3 sequence: CASRRLVRETQYF. The CDR3, as DNA: TGTGCCAGCAGAAGACTAGTTAGAGAGACCCAGTACTTC.

V and J are TRBV6-5 and TRBJ1-2; D may be TRBD1 (5 bases). Per the germline V gene, CDR1 is MNHEY and CDR2 is SVGAGI. The length of the CDR3 is 12 residues. Trimming stripped 2 bases from V and 7 bases from J, with 8 bases between. Written as DNA, the CDR3 is TGTGCCAGCAGTTACGAGGGGTCTGGCTACACCTTC. Translating gives CASSYEGSGYTF.

The chain recombines TRBV6-5 with TRBJ1-4, with D tentatively TRBD1 (5 bases). This CDR3 has 13 residues. In germline, CDR1 is MNHEY, CDR2 SVGAGI. Trimming took 7 bases from V and 14 from J, leaving 20 bases between them. The CDR3 sequence: CASTKGPGGSLFF. CDR3 bases: TGTGCCAGCACCAAAGGACCGGGGGGGAGTCTGTTTTTT.

The rearrangement joins TRBV30 to TRBJ2-5; D is unresolved. Deletions cut 3 bases from V and 5 bases from J, with 10 bases between. Germline V CDR1 and CDR2: GTSNPN, SVGIG (reference sequence). The CDR3 runs to 12 residues. This CDR3 reads CAWSSRRETQYF. In DNA, the CDR3 is TGTGCCTGGAGCTCTCGCCGTGAGACCCAGTACTTC. Drawing the rest from reference TRBV30 and TRBJ2-5, the complete variable domain is SQTIHQWPATLVQPVGSPLSLECTVEGTSNPNLYWYRQAAGRGLQLLFYSVGIGQISSEVPQNLSASRPQDRQFILSSKKLLLSDSGFYLCAWSSRRETQYFGPGTRLLVL.

V usage is TRBV4-2 and J usage is TRBJ2-7; D is possibly TRBD2 (5 bases). Looked up from germline, CDR1 is LGHNA and CDR2 is YNFKEQ. This CDR3 is built from 13 residues. V lost 2 bases and J 0 bases, leaving 5 bases between the germline ends. The CDR3 here is CASSQRDSYEQYF. The CDR3 region has the DNA TGTGCCAGCAGCCAACGGGACTCCTACGAGCAGTACTTC.

The chain links TRBV5-4 to TRBJ1-5; 7 bases agree with TRBD1. The junction had 4 bases not matched to a gene; V was cut back by 0 bases and J by 4 bases. From germline, CDR1 is SGHNT and CDR2 YYREEE (reference sequence). The CDR3 has 15 residues. This CDR3 reads CASSLGPGGNQPQHF. In DNA, the CDR3 is TGTGCCAGCAGCTTGGGCCCAGGGGGGAATCAGCCCCAGCATTTT.

The J gene is TRBJ2-5, the V gene TRBV5-1; D is undetermined. V was pared by 7 bases and J by 1 base, with 8 bases between. The CDR3 covers 12 residues. Germline lookup yields CDR1 SGHRS and CDR2 YFSETQ. CDR3 residues: CASGPVQETQYF. The CDR3, as DNA: TGCGCCAGCGGCCCCGTCCAAGAGACCCAGTACTTC.

This clone showed up just once. The rearrangement links TRBV11-2 to TRBJ2-5; 12 bases align to TRBD2. The DNA end favors TRBJ2-7, so the J call may be wrong. Germline CDR1 and CDR2: SGHAT and FQNNGV. CDR3 length: 16 amino acids. The CDR3 region is CASSFKGLAGFYEQYF. For the CDR3, the DNA is TGTGCCAGCAGCTTTAAAGGACTAGCGGGGTTCTACGAGCAGTACTTC.

The CDR3 DNA follows: TGCGCCAGCAGCCCTCTGGGACAGCCAAATCAGCCCCAGCATTTT. Amino acids: CASSPLGQPNQPQHF. The rearrangement uses TRBV5-1 and TRBJ1-5; TRBD1 matches at 7 bases. CDR3 size: 15 residues. V trimming: 4 bases; J trimming: 4 bases; junction bases outside the gene matches: 8. Looked up from germline, CDR1 is SGHRS and CDR2 is YFSETQ.

This chain connects TRBV1 to TRBJ2-3; TRBD2, the table's D call, lacks a check against the DNA. TRBV1 is a known pseudogene. The CDR3 length is 21 residues. The CDR3 is CTSSHMEPGRVVLAHTDTQYF. The CDR3 DNA sequence: TGCACCAGCAGCCATATGGAACCGGGACGGGTTGTGCTAGCGCACACAGATACGCAGTATTTT.

The chain recombines TRBV18 with TRBJ1-1; TRBD1 matches at 9 bases. The length of the CDR3 is 15 residues. With V trimmed by 4 bases and J by 5 bases, 8 bases remained unmatched. From germline, CDR1 is KGHSH and CDR2 LQKENI. CDR3 coding DNA: TGTGCCAGCTCACTCACGACAGGGGGATATACTGAAGCTTTCTTT. It codes for CASSLTTGGYTEAFF.

The chain carries TRBV7-9 and TRBJ2-7; no reliable D call. This CDR3 is 14 amino acids long. Per germline, CDR1 SEHNR and CDR2 FQNEAQ (reference sequence). The V and J ends lost 5 bases and 3 bases respectively, with 14 bases between them. The CDR3, as DNA: TGTGCCAGCAGCGCCGGTCTCCAATACTACGAGCAGTACTTC. Translating it yields CASSAGLQYYEQYF.

V usage is TRBV6-6 and J usage is TRBJ2-7; 7 nucleotides line up with TRBD1. This CDR3 is 13 amino acids long. Trimming removed 4 bases from V and 4 bases from J; junction bases left unmatched: 4. Germline CDR1 reads MNHNY; CDR2 reads SVGAGI (reference sequence). The CDR3 is CASSFRGRYEQYF. CDR3 bases: TGTGCCAGCAGTTTTAGGGGGCGGTACGAGCAGTACTTC.

The chain is built from TRBV10-1 and TRBJ2-7; 7 bases match TRBD1. The CDR3 sequence is 14 residues long. Germline values: CDR1 WNHNN, CDR2 SYGVQD (reference sequence). The ends lost 5 bases at V and 4 bases at J; junction bases unmatched: 8. The DNA for the CDR3 is TGCGCCAGCAGTAAGGTTCAACAGGGGTACGAGCAGTACTTC. Its protein is CASSKVQQGYEQYF.

J is TRBJ2-3 and V is TRBV5-1; 9 nucleotides match TRBD1. The V gene's germline CDR1 is SGHRS and CDR2 YFSETQ. V dropped 0 bases and J dropped 2; count of bases not matched to a gene: 1. CDR3 length equals 15 residues. CDR3 sequence (DNA): TGCGCCAGCAGCTTGGGGGACAGGGCCACAGATACGCAGTATTTT. Translating it yields CASSLGDRATDTQYF.

The chain joins TRBV6-6 to TRBJ1-3; tentatively, D is TRBD1 (6 bases). V was shortened by 6 bases and J by 4 bases, with 13 bases between the two germline ends. The CDR3 contains 14 residues. Germline lookup yields CDR1 MNHNY and CDR2 SVGAGI (reference sequence). The CDR3 region has the DNA TGTGCCAGCAGATTACCAGGGGTAGGAAACACCATATATTTT. Protein product: CASRLPGVGNTIYF.

The rearrangement joins TRBV6-1 to TRBJ2-3; D is ambiguous. Germline-derived CDR1 and CDR2 are MNHNS and SASEGT. This CDR3 spans 11 amino acids. V was shortened by 5 bases and J by 6 bases, with 6 bases between the two germline ends. The CDR3 sequence: CASSYKDTQYF. The CDR3 DNA is TGTGCCAGCAGTTACAAGGATACGCAGTATTTT.

J is TRBJ1-4 and V is TRBV6-5; TRBD1 aligns across 8 bases. The J segment lost 13 bases and the V segment lost 2 bases, leaving 6 bases of the junction unmatched. Germline V gene sequence: CDR1 MNHEY, CDR2 SVGAGI. The CDR3 runs to 13 residues. The CDR3 DNA is TGTGCCAGCAGTTACGAGGCCAGGGGGCGACTGTTTTTT. Translating gives CASSYEARGRLFF.

The V call is TRBV7-2, the J call TRBJ2-3; 10 bases map to TRBD1. Per the germline V gene, CDR1 is SGHTA and CDR2 is FQGNSA. The trim removed 5 bases at V and 2 bases at J, leaving 4 bases unmatched. The CDR3 consists of 15 residues. CDR3 nucleotides: TGTGCCAGCAGCGGGGGACAGGGGAACACAGATACGCAGTATTTT. It is translated as CASSGGQGNTDTQYF.